This T cell receptor beta chain was captured in a study of shared clonotypes between healthy human individuals. The study, taken as a whole, reports: Rarefaction indicated that sorted-subset sequencing remained incomplete although depth was large. Four donors shared around 5% of their naive CD4 clonotypes.

Only Caucasian adults living in Nashville, Tennessee made up the donor group. In the original analysis: As immunoSEQ supplied junction-only sequences (without quality scores), filtering differed. The method was immunoSEQ multiplex PCR; TCRdb's version includes in-frame clones alone and lacks a portion of them. The V and J calls and clone size are taken from that table; D and trimming were inferred from the DNA. Among 1,500,000 or so clones listed, roughly 98.5% were seen once. To note about this clone: Its specificity is not known.

The junction had 14 bases not matched to a gene; V was cut back by 4 bases and J by 7 bases. The CDR3 is 17 amino acids. CDR1 MDHEN and CDR2 SYDVKM come from the germline V gene. Input material: naive CD4+ T cells sorted from blood. Subset defined: CD45RA+ positively selected. V and J are TRBV28 and TRBJ1-1, with TRBD1 matching 11 bases. This TCR derives from a man aged 25-45 years in good health. In DNA form, the CDR3 reads TGTGCCAGCAGTTGGACCCTAATTGGGACAGGGGGTAATGAAGCTTTCTTT. This codes for CASSWTLIGTGGNEAFF.